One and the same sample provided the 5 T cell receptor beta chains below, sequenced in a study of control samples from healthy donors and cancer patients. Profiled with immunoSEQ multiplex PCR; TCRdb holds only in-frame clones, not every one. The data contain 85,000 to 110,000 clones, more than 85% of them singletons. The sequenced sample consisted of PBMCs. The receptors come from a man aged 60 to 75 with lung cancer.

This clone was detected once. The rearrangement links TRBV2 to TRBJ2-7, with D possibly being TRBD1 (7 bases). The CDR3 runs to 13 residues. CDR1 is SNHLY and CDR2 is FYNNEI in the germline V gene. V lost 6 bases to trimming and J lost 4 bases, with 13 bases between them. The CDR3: CASRRDSNYEQYV. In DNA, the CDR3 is TGTGCCAGCAGGCGGGACAGTAATTACGAGCAGTACGTC.

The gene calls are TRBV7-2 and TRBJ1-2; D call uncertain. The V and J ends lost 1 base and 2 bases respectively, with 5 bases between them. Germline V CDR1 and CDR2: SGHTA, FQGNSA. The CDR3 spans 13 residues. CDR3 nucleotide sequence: TGTGCCAGCAGCTTAGACGCCAACTATGGCTACACCTTC. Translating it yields CASSLDANYGYTF.

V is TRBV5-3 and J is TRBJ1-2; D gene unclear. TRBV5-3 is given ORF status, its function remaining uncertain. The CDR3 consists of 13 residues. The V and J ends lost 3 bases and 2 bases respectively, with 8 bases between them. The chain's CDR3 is CARSSVTNYGYTF. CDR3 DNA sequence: TGTGCCAGAAGCTCCGTCACGAACTATGGCTACACCTTC.

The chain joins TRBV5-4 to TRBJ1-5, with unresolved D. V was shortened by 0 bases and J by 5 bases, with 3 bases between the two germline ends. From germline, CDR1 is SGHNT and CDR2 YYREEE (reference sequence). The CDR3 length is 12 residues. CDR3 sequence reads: CASSLDHQPQHF. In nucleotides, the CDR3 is TGTGCCAGCAGCTTGGATCATCAGCCCCAGCATTTT.

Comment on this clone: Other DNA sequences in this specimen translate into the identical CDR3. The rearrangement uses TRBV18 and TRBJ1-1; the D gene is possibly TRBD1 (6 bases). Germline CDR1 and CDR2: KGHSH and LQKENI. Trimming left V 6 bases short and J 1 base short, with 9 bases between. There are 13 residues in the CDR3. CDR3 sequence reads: CASSPGQNTEAFF. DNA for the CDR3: TGTGCCAGCTCTCCGGGACAGAACACTGAAGCTTTCTTT.